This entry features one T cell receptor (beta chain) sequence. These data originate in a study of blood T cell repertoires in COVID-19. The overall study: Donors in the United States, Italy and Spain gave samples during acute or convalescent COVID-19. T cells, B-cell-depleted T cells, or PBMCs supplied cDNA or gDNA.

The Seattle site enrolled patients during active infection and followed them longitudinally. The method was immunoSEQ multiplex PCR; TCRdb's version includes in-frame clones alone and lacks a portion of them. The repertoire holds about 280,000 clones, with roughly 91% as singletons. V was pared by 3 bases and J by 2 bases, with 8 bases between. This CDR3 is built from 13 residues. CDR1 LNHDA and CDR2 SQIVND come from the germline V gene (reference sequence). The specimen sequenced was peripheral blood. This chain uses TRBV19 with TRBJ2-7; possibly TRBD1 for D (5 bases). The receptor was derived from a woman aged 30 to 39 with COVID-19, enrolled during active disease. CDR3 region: CASSIGHTYEQYF. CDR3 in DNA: TGTGCCAGTAGTATTGGACACACCTACGAGCAGTACTTC.